This T cell receptor beta chain originates from a study of cytomegalovirus exposure and HLA in healthy donors. Study details: The roughly 130 validation repertoires, a later analysis reported, used the same platform as the roughly 730 repertoires from the first cohort. Study conclusions and caveats: According to the study, roughly 180 TCR beta chains were cytomegalovirus-associated.

Profiling relied on immunoSEQ multiplex PCR, and the TCRdb table lists in-frame clones only, not all of them. The profile shows approximately 300,000 clones, roughly 85% of them singletons. The germline V gene encodes CDR1 MDHEN and CDR2 SYDVKM. V was shortened by 6 bases and J by 4 bases, with 15 bases between the two germline ends. The CDR3 has 14 residues. On this clone: What it binds is unknown.

This TCR was sampled from a woman between 18 and 30 years old in good health and CMV-seronegative. Sequenced sample: PBMCs. The chain has TRBV28 and TRBJ1-2; unclear D gene. The CDR3 bases are TGTGCCAGCAGACCGCCCTTGTACTTCTATGGCTACACCTTC. Translated, it gives CASRPPLYFYGYTF.